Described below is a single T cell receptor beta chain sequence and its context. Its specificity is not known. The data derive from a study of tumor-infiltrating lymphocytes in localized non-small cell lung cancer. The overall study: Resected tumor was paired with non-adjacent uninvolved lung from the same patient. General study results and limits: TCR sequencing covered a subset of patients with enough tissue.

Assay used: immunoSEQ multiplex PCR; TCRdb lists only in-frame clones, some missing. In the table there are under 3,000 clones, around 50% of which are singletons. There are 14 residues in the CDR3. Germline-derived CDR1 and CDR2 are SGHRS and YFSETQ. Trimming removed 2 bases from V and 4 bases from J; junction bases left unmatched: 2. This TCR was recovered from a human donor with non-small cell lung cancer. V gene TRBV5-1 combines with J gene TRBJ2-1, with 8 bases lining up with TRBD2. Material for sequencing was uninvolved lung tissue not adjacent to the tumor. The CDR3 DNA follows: TGCGCCAGCAGCTTCCAGCGGGAGTACAATGAGCAGTTCTTC. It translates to CASSFQREYNEQFF.